This TCR beta chain was profiled in a study of control samples from healthy donors and cancer patients. TCRdb's copy holds only in-frame clones and misses some; the assay was immunoSEQ multiplex PCR. Of approximately 130,000 clones listed, around nine tenths were seen once; the top ten hold about 12%. V was pared by 3 bases and J by 0 bases, with 12 bases of the junction left unmatched. Germline lookup yields CDR1 SGHRS and CDR2 YFSETQ. The CDR3 runs 18 residues. The sequenced material came from blood. The chain carries TRBV5-1 and TRBJ2-3; TRBD2 matches 8 bases. This sequence originates from a man aged 25 to 40 in good health. The CDR3 reads CASSSPQIAGTSTDTQYF. Here the CDR3 DNA reads TGCGCCAGCAGCTCCCCCCAGATAGCGGGGACTAGCACAGATACGCAGTATTTT. Together with reference TRBV5-1 and TRBJ2-3, the CDR3 gives the full variable domain: KAGVTQTPRYLIKTRGQQVTLSCSPISGHRSVSWYQQTPGQGLQFLFEYFSETQRNKGNFPGRFSGRQFSNSRSEMNVSTLELGDSALYLCASSSPQIAGTSTDTQYFGPGTRLTVL.